The T cell receptor beta chain under discussion was sequenced for a study of blood T cells in healthy people across ages. For the second PCR, which ran for roughly 7 to 11 cycles, a sample-barcoded 5' primer and a J-beta primer mix were used. There were at least 2.5 million CDR3-containing paired-end reads obtained from each sample. TCRdb re-called the 5' RACE reads with MiXCR, one entry per CDR3 protein. The repertoire includes 1,100,000 or so distinct CDR3 sequences, under 55% of them detected once, and approximately 20% sits in the top ten. The CDR3 is 14 amino acids. Germline assignment: CDR1 LGHDT and CDR2 YNNKEL (reference sequence). Between the trimmed V and J ends, which lost 3 bases and 1 base, there was a span of 9 bases. Study results and caveats: Older individuals had lower TCR beta diversity per million T cells (the decline was roughly linear).

About this clonotype: Its antigen is currently unknown.

The sample comprised blood. The TCR originated in an older woman in good health. The rearrangement links TRBV3-1 to TRBJ1-1; D unresolved. CDR3 protein: CASSHEGWNTEAFF. In DNA, the CDR3 is TGTGCCAGCAGCCATGAAGGGTGGAACACTGAAGCTTTCTTT.